The T cell receptor beta chain described here comes from a study of neurological immune-mediated disorders. Study findings and constraints: The multiple sclerosis repertoire cluster lacked an association with any feature, whether clinical or MRI. In HTLV-1-associated myelopathy, TCR clonal expansion was greatest, and in multiple sclerosis it was least, below healthy controls.

This clonotype was detected many times. As yet, its antigen is unknown. TCRdb reprocessed the 5' RACE reads with MiXCR, giving one entry per CDR3 protein. The sample records about 84,000 distinct CDR3 sequences, around 4.7% being singletons. Sample time point: longitudinal time-point 3. The starting material, 2 million PBMCs stored at -80 C, gave rise to the unsorted libraries. The V and J ends lost 3 bases and 3 bases, in that order; junction bases with no gene match: 1. The CDR3 is 14 residues long. Germline CDR1 LGHNA, CDR2 YNFKEQ. This clonotype was obtained from a woman aged 60 to 75 with multiple sclerosis. The specimen sequenced was PBMCs. The rearrangement links TRBV4-2 to TRBJ1-4; TRBD1 agrees at 7 bases. CDR3: CASSHRGANEKLFF. Written as DNA, the CDR3 is TGTGCCAGCAGCCACAGGGGGGCTAATGAAAAACTGTTTTTT.